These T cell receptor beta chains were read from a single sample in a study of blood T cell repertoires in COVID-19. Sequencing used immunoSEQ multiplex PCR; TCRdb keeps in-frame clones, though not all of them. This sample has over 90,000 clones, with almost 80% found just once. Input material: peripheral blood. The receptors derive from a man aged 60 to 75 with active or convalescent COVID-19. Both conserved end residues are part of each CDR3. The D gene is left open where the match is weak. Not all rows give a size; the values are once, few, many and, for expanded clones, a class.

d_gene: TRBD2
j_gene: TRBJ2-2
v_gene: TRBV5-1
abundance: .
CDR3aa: CASSLLAGGRTGELFF
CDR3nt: TGCGCCAGCAGCTTGCTAGCGGGAGGGCGCACCGGGGAGCTGTTTTTT

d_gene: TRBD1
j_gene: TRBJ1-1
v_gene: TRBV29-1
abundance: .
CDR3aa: CSVGEQGRTEAFF
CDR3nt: TGCAGCGTTGGGGAACAGGGGCGAACTGAAGCTTTCTTT

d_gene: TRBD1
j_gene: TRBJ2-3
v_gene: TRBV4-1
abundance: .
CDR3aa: CASSPWDRGSTDTQYF
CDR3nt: TGCGCCAGCAGCCCTTGGGACAGGGGGAGCACAGATACGCAGTATTTT

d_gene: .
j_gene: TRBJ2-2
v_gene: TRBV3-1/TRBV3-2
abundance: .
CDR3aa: CASSQDPYTGELFF
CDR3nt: TGTGCCAGCAGCCAAGACCCCTACACCGGGGAGCTGTTTTTT

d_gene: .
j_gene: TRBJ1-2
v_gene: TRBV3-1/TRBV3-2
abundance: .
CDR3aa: CASSQDGWEYTF
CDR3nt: TGTGCCAGCAGCCAAGACGGGTGGGAGTACACCTTC

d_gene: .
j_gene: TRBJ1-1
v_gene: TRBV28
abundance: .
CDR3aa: CASSPPLSRLYMNTEAFF
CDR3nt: TGTGCCAGCAGTCCCCCCTTAAGTAGACTGTACATGAACACTGAAGCTTTCTTT

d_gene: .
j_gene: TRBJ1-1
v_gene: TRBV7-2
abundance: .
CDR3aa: CASSLVSDTEAFF
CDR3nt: TGTGCCAGCAGCTTAGTTTCCGACACTGAAGCTTTCTTT

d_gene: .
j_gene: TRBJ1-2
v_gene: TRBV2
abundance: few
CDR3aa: CATPVGGTANYGYTF
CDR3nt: TGTGCCACCCCGGTAGGGGGTACAGCTAACTATGGCTACACCTTC

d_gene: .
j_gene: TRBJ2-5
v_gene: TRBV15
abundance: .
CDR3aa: CATSRNREETQYF
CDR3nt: TGTGCCACCAGCAGAAACAGGGAAGAGACCCAGTACTTC

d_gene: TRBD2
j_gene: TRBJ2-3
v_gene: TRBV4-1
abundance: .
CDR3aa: CASSQDAAGDSTDTQYF
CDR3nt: TGCGCCAGCAGCCAAGATGCAGCGGGAGATAGCACAGATACGCAGTATTTT

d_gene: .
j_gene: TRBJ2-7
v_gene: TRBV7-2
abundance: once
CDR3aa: CASSPLYYEQYF
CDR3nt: TGTGCCAGCAGCCCCCTCTACTACGAGCAGTACTTC

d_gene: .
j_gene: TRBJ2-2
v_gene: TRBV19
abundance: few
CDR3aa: CASTPSATGTGELFF
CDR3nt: TGTGCCAGTACTCCTAGCGCCACGGGCACCGGGGAGCTGTTTTTT

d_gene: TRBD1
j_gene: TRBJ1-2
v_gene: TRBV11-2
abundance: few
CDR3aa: CASSSAGTGIYGYTF
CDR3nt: TGTGCCAGCAGCTCAGCCGGGACAGGGATCTATGGCTACACCTTC

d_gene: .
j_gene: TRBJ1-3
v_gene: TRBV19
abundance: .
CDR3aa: CASSNRQAKLYF
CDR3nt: TGTGCCAGTAGTAACCGACAGGCGAAATTGTATTTT

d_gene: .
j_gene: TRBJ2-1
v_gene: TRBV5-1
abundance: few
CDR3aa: CASSLSGIVSYNEQFF
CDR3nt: TGCGCCAGCAGCTTGTCGGGAATTGTCTCCTACAATGAGCAGTTCTTC

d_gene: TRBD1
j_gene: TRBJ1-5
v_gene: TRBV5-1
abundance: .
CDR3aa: CASSLSGTGVNQPQHF
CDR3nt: TGCGCCAGCAGCTTATCCGGGACAGGGGTCAATCAGCCCCAGCATTTT

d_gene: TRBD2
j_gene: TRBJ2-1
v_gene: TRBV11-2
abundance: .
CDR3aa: CASSSSGRAGGDEQFF
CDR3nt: TGTGCCAGCAGCTCTAGCGGGAGGGCCGGCGGGGATGAGCAGTTCTTC

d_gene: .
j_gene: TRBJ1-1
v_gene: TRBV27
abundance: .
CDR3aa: CASSLFSQGNTEAFF
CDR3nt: TGTGCCAGCAGTTTATTTTCGCAGGGGAACACTGAAGCTTTCTTT

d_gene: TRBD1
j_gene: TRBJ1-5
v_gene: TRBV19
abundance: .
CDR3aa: CASSTRQGADQPQHF
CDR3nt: TGTGCCAGTAGTACCCGACAGGGTGCCGATCAGCCCCAGCATTTT

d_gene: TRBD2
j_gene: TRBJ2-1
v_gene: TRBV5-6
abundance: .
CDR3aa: CASSFRTSGRTSNGNEQFF
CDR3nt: TGTGCCAGCAGCTTCCGGACTAGCGGGAGGACTTCTAATGGAAATGAGCAGTTCTTC

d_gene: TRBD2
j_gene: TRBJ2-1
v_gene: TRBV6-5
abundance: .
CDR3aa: CASSYRLANSYNEQFF
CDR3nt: TGTGCCAGCAGTTATAGACTAGCTAACTCCTACAATGAGCAGTTCTTC

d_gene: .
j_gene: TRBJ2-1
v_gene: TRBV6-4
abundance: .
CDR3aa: CASGRERKSSYNEQFF
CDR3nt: TGTGCCAGCGGTAGAGAGCGGAAGAGCTCCTACAATGAGCAGTTCTTC

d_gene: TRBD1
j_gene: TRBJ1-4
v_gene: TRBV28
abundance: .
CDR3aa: CASSFSSGGVEKLFF
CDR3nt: TGTGCCAGCAGTTTCAGTTCAGGGGGCGTTGAAAAACTGTTTTTT

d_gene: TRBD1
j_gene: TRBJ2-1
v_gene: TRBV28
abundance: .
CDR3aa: CASSLRTGTNEQFF
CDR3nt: TGTGCCAGCAGTTTACGGACAGGGACAAATGAGCAGTTCTTC

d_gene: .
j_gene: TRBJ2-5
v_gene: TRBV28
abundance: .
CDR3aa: CASSFRETQYF
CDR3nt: TGTGCCAGCAGTTTTCGGGAGACCCAGTACTTC

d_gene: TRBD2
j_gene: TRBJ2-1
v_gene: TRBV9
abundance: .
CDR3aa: CASSVEGGLAVEQFF
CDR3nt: TGTGCCAGCAGCGTAGAAGGGGGACTAGCGGTTGAGCAGTTCTTC

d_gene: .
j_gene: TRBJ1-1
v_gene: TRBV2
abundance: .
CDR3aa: CASSGWGEGEAFF
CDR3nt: TGTGCCAGCAGTGGATGGGGGGAGGGTGAAGCTTTCTTT

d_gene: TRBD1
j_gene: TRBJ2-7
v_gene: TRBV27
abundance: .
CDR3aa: CASRGQGTSYEQYF
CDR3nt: TGTGCCAGTAGGGGACAGGGGACCTCCTACGAGCAGTACTTC

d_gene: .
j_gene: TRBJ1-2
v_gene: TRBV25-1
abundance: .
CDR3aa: CASSDGLYGYTF
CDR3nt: TGTGCCAGCAGTGACGGACTCTATGGCTACACCTTC

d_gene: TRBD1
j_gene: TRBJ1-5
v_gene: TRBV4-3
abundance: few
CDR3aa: CASSQDLGTGLLQPQHF
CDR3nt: TGCGCCAGCAGCCAAGATCTAGGGACAGGGCTTTTACAGCCCCAGCATTTT

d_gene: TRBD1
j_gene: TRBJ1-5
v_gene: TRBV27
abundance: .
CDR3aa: CASSPGQRVNQPQHF
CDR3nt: TGTGCCAGCAGTCCGGGACAGAGGGTCAATCAGCCCCAGCATTTT

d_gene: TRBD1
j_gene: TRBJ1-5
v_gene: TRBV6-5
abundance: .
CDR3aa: CASRTGIQPQHF
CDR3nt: TGTGCCAGCAGGACAGGGATTCAGCCCCAGCATTTT

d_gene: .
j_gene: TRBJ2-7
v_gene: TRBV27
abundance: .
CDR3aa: CASSPHRRDNYEQYF
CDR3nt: TGTGCCAGCAGTCCCCACCGCCGGGACAACTACGAGCAGTACTTC

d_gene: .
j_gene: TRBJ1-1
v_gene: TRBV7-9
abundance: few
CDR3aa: CASSLGDTSNTEAFF
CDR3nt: TGTGCCAGCAGCTTAGGGGACACCTCGAACACTGAAGCTTTCTTT

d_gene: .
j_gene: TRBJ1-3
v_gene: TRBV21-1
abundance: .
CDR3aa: CASSARSGTACGNTIYF
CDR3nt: TGTGCCAGCAGCGCCCGGTCCGGGACAGCCTGTGGAAACACCATATATTTT

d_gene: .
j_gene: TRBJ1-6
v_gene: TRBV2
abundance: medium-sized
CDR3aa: CASSEIGSHNSPLHF
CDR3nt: TGTGCCAGCAGTGAGATCGGGTCACATAATTCACCCCTCCACTTT

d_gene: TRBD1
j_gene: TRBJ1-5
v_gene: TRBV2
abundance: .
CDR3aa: CASNRDREKPQHF
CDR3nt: TGTGCCAGCAACCGGGACAGGGAGAAGCCCCAGCATTTT

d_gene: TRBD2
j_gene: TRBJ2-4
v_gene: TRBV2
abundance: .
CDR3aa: CASSEPRGGQAKNIQYF
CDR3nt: TGTGCCAGCAGTGAACCCCGGGGGGGCCAGGCCAAAAACATTCAGTACTTC

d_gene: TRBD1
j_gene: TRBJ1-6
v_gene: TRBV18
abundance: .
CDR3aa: CASSPGTGDNSPLHF
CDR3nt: TGTGCCAGCTCACCCGGGACAGGGGATAATTCACCCCTCCACTTT

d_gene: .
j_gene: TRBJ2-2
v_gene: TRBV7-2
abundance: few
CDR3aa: CASSLRNHGSYTGELFF
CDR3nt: TGTGCCAGCAGCTTACGGAACCACGGGAGTTACACCGGGGAGCTGTTTTTT

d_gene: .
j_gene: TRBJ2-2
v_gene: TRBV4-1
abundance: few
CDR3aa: CASSQDPRGPGELFF
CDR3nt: TGCGCCAGCAGCCAAGATCCACGCGGGCCCGGGGAGCTGTTTTTT

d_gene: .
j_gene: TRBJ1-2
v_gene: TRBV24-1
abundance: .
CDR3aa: CATSGDYGYTF
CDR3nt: TGTGCCACCAGCGGGGACTATGGCTACACCTTC

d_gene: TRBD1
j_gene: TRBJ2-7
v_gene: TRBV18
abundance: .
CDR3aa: CASSPLGQGTYEQYF
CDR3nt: TGTGCCAGCTCACCACTCGGACAGGGGACCTACGAGCAGTACTTC

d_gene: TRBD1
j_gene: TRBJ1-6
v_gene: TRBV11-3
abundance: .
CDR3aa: CASRETGRLSPLHF
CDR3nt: TGTGCCAGCAGGGAGACAGGGAGGCTTTCACCCCTCCACTTT

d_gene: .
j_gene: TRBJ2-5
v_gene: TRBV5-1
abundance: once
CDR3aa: CASSLGGPRETQYF
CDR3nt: TGCGCCAGCAGCTTGGGTGGGCCAAGGGAGACCCAGTACTTC

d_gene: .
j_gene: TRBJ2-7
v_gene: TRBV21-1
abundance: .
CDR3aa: CASILSEAHEQYF
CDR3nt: TGTGCCAGCATCCTGTCTGAGGCCCACGAGCAGTACTTC

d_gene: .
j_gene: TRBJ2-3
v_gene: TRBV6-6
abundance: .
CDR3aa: CASSYGASYRKDTQYF
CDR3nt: TGTGCCAGCAGTTACGGGGCTTCCTATCGGAAGGATACGCAGTATTTT

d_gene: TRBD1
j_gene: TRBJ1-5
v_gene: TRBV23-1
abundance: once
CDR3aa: CASSRSPGQGTQPQHF
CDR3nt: TGCGCCAGCAGTCGTTCACCGGGACAGGGGACTCAGCCCCAGCATTTT

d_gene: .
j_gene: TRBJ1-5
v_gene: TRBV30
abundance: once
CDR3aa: CAWSAGDLRQPQHF
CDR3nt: TGTGCCTGGAGTGCCGGGGACTTGCGTCAGCCCCAGCATTTT

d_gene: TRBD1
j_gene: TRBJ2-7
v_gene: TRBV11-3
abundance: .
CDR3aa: CASSTRTGAAYEQYF
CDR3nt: TGTGCCAGCAGCACCAGGACAGGGGCGGCCTACGAGCAGTACTTC

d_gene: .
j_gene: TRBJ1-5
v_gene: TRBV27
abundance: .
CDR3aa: CASSFQGSNQPQHF
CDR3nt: TGTGCCAGCAGTTTCCAGGGTAGCAATCAGCCCCAGCATTTT